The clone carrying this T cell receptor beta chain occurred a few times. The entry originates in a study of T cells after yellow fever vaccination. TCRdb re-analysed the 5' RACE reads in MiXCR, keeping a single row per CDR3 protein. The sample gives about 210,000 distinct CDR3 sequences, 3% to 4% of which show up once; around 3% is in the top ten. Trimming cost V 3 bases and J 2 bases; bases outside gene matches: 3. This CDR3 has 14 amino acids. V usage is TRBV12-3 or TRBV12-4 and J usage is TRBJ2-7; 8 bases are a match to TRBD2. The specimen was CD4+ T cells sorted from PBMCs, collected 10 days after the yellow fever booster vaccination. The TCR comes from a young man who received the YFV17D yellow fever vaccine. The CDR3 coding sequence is TGTGCCAGCAGTTTCGGGGGGGCCCCCTACGAGCAGTACGTC. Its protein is CASSFGGAPYEQYV.